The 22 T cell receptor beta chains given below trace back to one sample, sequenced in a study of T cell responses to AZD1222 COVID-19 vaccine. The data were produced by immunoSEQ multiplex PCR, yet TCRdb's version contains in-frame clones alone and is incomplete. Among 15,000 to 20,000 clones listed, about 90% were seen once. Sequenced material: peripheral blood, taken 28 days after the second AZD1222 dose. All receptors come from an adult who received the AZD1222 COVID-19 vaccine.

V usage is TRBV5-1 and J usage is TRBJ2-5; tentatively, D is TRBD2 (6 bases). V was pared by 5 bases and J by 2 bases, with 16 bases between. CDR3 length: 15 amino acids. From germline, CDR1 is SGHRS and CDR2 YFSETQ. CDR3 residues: CASSLRVEGQETQYF. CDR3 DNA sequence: TGCGCCAGCAGTTTAAGGGTGGAGGGGCAAGAGACCCAGTACTTC. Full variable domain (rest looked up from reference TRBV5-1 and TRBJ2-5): KAGVTQTPRYLIKTRGQQVTLSCSPISGHRSVSWYQQTPGQGLQFLFEYFSETQRNKGNFPGRFSGRQFSNSRSEMNVSTLELGDSALYLCASSLRVEGQETQYFGPGTRLLVL.

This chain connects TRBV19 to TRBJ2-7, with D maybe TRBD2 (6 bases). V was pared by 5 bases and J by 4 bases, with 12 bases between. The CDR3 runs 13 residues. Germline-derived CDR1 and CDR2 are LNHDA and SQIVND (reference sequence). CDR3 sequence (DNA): TGTGCCAGTAGTTGGCGGGGTTCTTACGAGCAGTACTTC. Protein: CASSWRGSYEQYF.

The CDR3 spells CASSLITGNTIYF. As DNA, the CDR3 is TGTGCCAGTAGTCTGATCACCGGAAACACCATATATTTT. The rearrangement links TRBV19 to TRBJ1-3; no firm D call. CDR1 and CDR2 (germline): LNHDA, SQIVND (reference sequence). CDR3 length: 13 amino acids. V lost 5 bases to trimming and J lost 4 bases, with 9 bases between them.

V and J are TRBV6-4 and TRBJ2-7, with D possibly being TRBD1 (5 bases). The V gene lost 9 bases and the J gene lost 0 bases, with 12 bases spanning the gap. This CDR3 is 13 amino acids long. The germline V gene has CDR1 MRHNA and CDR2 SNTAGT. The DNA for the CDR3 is TGTGCCAGGAAAGGGGAAAGCTCCTACGAGCAGTACGTC. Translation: CARKGESSYEQYV.

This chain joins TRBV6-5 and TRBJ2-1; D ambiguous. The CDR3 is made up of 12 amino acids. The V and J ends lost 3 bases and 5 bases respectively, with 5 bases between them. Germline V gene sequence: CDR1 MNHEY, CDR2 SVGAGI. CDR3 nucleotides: TGTGCCAGCAGTTATTTGAACAATGAGCAGTTCTTC. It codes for CASSYLNNEQFF.

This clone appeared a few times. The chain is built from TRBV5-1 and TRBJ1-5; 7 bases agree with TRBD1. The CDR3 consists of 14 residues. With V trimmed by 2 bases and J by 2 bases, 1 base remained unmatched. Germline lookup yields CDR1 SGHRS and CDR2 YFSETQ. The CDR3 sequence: CASSFTGGNQPQHF. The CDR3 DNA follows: TGCGCCAGCAGCTTTACAGGGGGCAATCAGCCCCAGCATTTT.

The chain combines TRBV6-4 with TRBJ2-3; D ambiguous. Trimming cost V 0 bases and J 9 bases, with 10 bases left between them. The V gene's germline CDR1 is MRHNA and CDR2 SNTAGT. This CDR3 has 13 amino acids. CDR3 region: CASSDSRVGTQYF. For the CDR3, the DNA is TGTGCCAGCAGTGACTCTCGGGTGGGGACGCAGTATTTT.

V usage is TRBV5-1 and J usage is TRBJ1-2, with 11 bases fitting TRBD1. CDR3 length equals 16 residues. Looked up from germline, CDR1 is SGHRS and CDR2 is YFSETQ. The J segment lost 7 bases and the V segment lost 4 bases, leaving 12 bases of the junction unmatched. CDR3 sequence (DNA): TGCGCCAGCAGCCCCGCGGGGACAGGGGGTCCCCGTGGCTACACCTTC. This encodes CASSPAGTGGPRGYTF.

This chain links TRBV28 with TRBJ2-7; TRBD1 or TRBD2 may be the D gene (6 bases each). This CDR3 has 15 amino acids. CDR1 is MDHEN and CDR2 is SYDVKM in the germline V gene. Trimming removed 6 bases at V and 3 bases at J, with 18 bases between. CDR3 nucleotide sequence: TGTGCCAGCAGCCCGGGGGCCGGGACCCACTACGAGCAGTACTTC. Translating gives CASSPGAGTHYEQYF.

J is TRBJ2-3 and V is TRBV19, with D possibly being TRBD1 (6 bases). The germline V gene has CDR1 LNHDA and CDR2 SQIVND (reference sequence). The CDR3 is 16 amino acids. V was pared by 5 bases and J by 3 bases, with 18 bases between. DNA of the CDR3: TGTGCCAGTAGTGCCAACAGGGTTTTTAGTACAGATACGCAGTATTTT. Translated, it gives CASSANRVFSTDTQYF.

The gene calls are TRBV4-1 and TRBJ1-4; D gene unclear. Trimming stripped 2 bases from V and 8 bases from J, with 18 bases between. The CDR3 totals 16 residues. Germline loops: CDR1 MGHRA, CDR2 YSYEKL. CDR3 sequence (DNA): TGCGCCAGCAGCCAATCCGCGGGGTCTGCGGGGGAAAAACTGTTTTTT. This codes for CASSQSAGSAGEKLFF.

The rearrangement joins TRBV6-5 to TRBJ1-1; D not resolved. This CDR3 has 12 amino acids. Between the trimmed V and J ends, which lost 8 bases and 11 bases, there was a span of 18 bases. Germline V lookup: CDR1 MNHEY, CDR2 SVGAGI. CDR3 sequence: CASSGRVGGAFF. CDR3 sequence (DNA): TGTGCCAGCTCGGGCAGAGTAGGAGGGGCTTTCTTT.

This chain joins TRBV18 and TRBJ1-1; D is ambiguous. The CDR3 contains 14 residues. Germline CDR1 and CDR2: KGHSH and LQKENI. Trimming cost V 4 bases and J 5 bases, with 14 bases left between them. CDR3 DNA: TGTGCCAGCTCACTACGGTCTCTGGAGACTGAAGCTTTCTTT. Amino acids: CASSLRSLETEAFF.

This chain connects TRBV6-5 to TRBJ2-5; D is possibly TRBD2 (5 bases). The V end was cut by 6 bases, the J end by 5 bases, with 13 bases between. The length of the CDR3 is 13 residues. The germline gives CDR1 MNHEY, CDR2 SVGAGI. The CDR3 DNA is TGTGCCAGCAGCTCCTCCCCGGGGGAGACCCAGTACTTC. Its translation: CASSSSPGETQYF.

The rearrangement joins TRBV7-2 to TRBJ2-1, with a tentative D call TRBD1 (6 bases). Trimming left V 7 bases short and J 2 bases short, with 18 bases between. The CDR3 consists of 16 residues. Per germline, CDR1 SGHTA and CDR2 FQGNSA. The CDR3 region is CASTYSPTGPYNEQFF. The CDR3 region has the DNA TGTGCCAGCACCTACAGCCCGACAGGCCCCTACAATGAGCAGTTCTTC.

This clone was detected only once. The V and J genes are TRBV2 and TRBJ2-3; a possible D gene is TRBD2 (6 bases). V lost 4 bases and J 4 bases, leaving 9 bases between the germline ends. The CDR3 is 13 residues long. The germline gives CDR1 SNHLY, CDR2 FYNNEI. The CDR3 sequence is CASSVRGPDTQYF. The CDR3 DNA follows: TGTGCCAGCAGTGTGCGGGGTCCAGATACGCAGTATTTT.

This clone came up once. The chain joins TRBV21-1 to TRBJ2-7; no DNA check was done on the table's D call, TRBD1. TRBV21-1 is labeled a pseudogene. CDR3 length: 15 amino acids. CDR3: CASSKGGTGDYEQYV. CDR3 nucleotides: TGTGCCAGCAGCAAAGGAGGGACAGGAGACTACGAGCAGTACGTC.

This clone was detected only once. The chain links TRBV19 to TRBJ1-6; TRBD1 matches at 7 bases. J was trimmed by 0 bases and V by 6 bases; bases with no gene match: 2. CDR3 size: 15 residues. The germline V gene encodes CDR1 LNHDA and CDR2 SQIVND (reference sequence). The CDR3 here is CASSNRGSYNSPLHF. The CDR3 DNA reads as TGTGCCAGTAGCAACAGGGGCTCCTATAATTCACCCCTCCACTTT.

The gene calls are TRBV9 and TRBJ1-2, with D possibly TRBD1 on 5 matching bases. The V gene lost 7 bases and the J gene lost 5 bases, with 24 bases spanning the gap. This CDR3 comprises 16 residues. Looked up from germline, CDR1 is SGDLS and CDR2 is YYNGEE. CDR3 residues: CASSFGGGGFGYGYTF. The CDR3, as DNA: TGTGCCAGCTCGTTTGGGGGAGGTGGGTTTGGGTATGGCTACACCTTC.

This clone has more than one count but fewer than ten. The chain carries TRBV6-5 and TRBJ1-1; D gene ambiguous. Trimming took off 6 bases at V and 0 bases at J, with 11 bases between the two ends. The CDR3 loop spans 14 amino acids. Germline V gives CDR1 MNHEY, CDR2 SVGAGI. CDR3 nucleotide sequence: TGTGCCAGCAGCCCGGGAGTCATGAACACTGAAGCTTTCTTT. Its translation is CASSPGVMNTEAFF.

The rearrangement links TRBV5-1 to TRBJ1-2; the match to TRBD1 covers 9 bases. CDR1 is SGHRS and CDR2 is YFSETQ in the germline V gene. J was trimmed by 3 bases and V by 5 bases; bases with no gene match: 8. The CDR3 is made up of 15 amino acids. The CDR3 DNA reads TGCGCCAGCAGACAGGGACAGGGTCGGGACTATGGCTACACCTTC. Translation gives CASRQGQGRDYGYTF.

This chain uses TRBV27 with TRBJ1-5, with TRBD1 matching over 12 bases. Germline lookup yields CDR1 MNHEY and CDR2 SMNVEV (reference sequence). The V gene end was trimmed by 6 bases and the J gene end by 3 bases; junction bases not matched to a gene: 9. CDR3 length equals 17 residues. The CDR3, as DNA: TGTGCCAGCAGGCCCGGGACAGGGGGCTCGAACAATCAGCCCCAGCATTTT. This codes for CASRPGTGGSNNQPQHF.